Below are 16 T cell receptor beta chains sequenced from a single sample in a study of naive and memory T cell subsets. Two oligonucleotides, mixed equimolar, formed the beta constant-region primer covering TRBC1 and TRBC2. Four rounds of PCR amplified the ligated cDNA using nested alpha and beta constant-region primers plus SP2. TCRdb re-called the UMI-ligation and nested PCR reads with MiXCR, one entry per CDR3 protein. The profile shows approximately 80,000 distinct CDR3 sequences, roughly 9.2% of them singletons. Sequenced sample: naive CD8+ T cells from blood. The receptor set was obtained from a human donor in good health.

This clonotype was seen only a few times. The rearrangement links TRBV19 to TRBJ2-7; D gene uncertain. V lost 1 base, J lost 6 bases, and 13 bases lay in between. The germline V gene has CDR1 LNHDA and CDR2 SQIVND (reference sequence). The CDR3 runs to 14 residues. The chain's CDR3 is CASSIASPSGEQYF. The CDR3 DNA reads TGTGCCAGTAGTATAGCCTCGCCGTCGGGCGAGCAGTACTTC.

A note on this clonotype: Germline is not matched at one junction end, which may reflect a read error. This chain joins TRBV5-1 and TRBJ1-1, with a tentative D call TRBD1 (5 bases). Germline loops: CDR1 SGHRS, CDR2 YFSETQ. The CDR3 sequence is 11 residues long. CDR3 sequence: CVSSPGDRLIF. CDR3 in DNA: TGCGTCAGCAGCCCTGGGGACCGCCTGATCTTT. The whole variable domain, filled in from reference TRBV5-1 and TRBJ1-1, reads KAGVTQTPRYLIKTRGQQVTLSCSPISGHRSVSWYQQTPGQGLQFLFEYFSETQRNKGNFPGRFSGRQFSNSRSEMNVSTLELGDSALYLCVSSPGDRLIFGQGTRLTVV.

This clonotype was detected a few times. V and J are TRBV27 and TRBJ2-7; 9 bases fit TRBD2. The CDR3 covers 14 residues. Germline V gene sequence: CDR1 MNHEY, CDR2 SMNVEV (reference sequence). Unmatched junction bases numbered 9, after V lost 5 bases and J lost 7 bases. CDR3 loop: CASSQVAGAGEQYF. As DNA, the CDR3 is TGTGCCAGCAGTCAGGTAGCGGGAGCAGGGGAGCAGTACTTC.

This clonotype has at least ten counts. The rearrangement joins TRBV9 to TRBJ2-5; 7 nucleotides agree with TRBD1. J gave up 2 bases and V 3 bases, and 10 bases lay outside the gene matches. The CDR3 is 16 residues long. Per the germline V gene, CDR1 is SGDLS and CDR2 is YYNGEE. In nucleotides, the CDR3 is TGTGCCAGCAGCGAAGGGACAGCCCAGCCACAAGAGACCCAGTACTTC. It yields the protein CASSEGTAQPQETQYF.

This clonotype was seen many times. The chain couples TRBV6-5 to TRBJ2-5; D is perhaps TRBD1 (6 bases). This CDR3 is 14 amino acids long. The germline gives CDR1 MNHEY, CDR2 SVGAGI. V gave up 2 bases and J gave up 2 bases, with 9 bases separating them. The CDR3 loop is CASSYGQLQETQYF. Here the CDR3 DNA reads TGTGCCAGCAGTTACGGACAGCTACAAGAGACCCAGTACTTC.

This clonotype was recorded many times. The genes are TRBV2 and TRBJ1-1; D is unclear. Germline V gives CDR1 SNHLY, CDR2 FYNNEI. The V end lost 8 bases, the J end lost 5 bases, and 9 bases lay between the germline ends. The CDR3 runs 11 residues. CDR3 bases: TGTGCCAGCGGATCGCGAACTGAAGCTTTCTTT. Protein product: CASGSRTEAFF.

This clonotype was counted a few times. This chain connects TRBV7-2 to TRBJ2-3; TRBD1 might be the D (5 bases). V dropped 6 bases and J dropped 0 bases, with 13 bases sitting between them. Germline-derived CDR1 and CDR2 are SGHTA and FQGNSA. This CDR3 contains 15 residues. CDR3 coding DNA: TGTGCCAGCAGATCTTTGACAGCCAGCACAGATACGCAGTATTTT. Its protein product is CASRSLTASTDTQYF.

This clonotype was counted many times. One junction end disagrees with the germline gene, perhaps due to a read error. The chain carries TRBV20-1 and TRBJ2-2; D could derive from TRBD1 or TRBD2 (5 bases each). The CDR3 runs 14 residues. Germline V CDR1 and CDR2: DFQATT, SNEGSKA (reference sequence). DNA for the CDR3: TGCAGTGCCAGAGAGGGGCTTATCGGCGGGGAGCTGTTTTTT. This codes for CSAREGLIGGELFF.

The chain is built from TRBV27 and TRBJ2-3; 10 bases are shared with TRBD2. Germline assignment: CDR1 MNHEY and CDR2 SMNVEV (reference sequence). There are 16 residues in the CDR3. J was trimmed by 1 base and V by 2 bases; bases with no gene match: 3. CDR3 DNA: TGTGCCAGCAGTTTACTGGGGACTAGCGGCACAGATACGCAGTATTTT. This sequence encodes CASSLLGTSGTDTQYF.

For the CDR3, the DNA is TGTGCCAGCAGTTTAGCGCCAGTCACCTACAATGAGCAGTTCTTC. Translation: CASSLAPVTYNEQFF. The chain carries TRBV12-3 or TRBV12-4 and TRBJ2-1, with no clear D. The V end lost 0 bases, the J end lost 2 bases, and 8 bases lay between the germline ends. The CDR3 loop spans 15 amino acids.

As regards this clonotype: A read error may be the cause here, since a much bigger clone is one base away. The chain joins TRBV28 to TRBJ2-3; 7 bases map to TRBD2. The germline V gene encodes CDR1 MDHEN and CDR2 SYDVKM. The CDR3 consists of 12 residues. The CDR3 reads CASSIGRDTQNF. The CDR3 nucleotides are TGTGCCAGCAGTATAGGGAGGGATACGCAGAATTTT.

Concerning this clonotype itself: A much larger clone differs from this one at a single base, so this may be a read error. The CDR3 DNA reads as TGCAGCGTTGTATCAGATGGGGCGCGTTACAATGAGCAGTTCTTC. Protein product: CSVVSDGARYNEQFF. The V and J genes are TRBV29-1 and TRBJ2-1, with D perhaps matching TRBD1 (5 bases). V lost 4 bases to trimming and J lost 4 bases, with 17 bases between them. Germline CDR1 reads SQVTM; CDR2 reads ANQGSEA. There are 15 residues in the CDR3.

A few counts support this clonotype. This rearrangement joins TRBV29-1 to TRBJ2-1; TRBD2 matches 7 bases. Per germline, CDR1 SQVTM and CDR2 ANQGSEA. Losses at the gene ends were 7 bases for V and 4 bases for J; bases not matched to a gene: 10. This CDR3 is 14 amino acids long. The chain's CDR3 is CSAPGTTNYNEQFF. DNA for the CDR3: TGCAGCGCCCCCGGGACTACCAATTACAATGAGCAGTTCTTC.

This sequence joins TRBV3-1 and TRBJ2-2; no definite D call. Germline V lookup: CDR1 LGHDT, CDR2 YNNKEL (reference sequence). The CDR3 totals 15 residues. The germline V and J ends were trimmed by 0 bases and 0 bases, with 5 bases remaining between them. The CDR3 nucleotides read TGTGCCAGCAGCCAAGATTTCGCGAACACCGGGGAGCTGTTTTTT. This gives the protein CASSQDFANTGELFF.

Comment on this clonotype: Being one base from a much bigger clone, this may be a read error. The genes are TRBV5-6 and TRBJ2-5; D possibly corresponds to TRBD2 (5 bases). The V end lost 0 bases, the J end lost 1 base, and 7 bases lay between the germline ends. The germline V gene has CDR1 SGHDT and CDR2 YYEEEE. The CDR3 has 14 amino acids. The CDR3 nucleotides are TGTGCCAGCAGCTTGGGAGGGTGCCAAGAGACCCAGTACTTC. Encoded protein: CASSLGGCQETQYF.

Here the CDR3 DNA reads TGTGCCAGCAAAGGGGACAGGGAGGACACCGGGGAGCTGTTTTTT. Amino acid sequence: CASKGDREDTGELFF. This sequence joins TRBV6-2 or TRBV6-3 and TRBJ2-2; 9 bases agree with TRBD1. The CDR3 extends over 15 amino acids. Germline CDR1 is MNHEY and CDR2 is SVGEGT. Unmatched junction bases numbered 6, after V lost 7 bases and J lost 3 bases.